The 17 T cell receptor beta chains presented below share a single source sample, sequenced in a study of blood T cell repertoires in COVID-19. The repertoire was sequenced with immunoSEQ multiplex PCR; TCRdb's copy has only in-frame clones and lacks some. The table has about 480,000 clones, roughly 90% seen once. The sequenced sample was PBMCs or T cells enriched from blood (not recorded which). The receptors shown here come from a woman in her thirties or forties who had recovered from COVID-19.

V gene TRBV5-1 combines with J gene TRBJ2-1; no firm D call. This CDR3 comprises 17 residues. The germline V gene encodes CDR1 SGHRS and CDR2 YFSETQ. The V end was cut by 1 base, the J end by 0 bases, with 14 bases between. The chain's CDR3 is CASSLTVNTGSYNEQFF. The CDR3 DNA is TGCGCCAGCAGCTTGACAGTTAACACCGGCTCCTACAATGAGCAGTTCTTC.

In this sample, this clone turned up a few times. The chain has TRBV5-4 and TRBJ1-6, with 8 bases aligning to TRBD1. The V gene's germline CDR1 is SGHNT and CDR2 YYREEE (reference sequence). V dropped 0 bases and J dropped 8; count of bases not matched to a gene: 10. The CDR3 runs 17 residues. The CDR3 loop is CASSLVQRSRGHSPLHF. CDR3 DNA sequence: TGTGCCAGCAGCTTGGTACAGCGGAGCAGGGGGCATTCACCCCTCCACTTT.

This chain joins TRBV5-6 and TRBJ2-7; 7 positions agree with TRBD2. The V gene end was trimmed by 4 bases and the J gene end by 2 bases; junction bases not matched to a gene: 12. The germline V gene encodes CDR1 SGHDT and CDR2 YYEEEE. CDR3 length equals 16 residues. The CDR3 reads CASSQGTGTMTYEQYF. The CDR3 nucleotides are TGTGCCAGCAGCCAGGGTACCGGGACTATGACCTACGAGCAGTACTTC.

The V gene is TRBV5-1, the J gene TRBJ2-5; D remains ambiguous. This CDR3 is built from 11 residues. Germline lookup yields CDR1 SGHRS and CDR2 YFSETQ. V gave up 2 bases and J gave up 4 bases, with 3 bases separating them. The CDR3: CASSFSETQYF. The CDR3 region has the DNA TGCGCCAGCAGCTTCTCAGAGACCCAGTACTTC.

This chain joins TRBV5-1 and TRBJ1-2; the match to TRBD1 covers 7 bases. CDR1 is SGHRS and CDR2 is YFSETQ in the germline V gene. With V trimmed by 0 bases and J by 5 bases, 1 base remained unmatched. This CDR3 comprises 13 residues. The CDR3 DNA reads TGCGCCAGCAGCTTGGTGACAGGGTATGGCTACACCTTC. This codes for CASSLVTGYGYTF.

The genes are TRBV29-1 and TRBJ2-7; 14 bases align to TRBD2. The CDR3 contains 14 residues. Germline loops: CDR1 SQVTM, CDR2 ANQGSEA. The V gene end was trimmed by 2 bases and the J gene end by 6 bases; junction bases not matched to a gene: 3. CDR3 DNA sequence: TGCAGCGTTGAAACAGGACTAGCGGGAGGCGAGCAGTACTTC. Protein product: CSVETGLAGGEQYF.

The CDR3 DNA sequence: TGTGCCAGCAGCCAAGAAGGAGAGGGGGCCGGCTCACCCCTCCACTTT. It yields the protein CASSQEGEGAGSPLHF. The rearrangement links TRBV3-1 (or the pseudogene TRBV3-2) to TRBJ1-6; 7 nucleotides line up with TRBD1. The CDR3 has 16 amino acids. The V and J ends lost 0 bases and 10 bases, in that order; junction bases with no gene match: 9. The germline gives CDR1 LGHDT, CDR2 YNNKEL (reference sequence).

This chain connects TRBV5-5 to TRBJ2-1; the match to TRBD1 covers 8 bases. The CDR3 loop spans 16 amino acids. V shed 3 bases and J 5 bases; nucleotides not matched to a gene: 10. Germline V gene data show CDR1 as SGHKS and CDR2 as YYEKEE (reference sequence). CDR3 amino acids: CASSSPQGAYDNEQFF. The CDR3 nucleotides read TGTGCCAGCAGCTCCCCTCAGGGGGCGTATGACAATGAGCAGTTCTTC.

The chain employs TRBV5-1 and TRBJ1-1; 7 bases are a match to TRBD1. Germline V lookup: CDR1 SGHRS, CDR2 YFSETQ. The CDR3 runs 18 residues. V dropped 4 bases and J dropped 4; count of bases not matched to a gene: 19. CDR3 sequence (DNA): TGCGCCAGCAGCGCAACGACAGGGTTAGGGGCAAGAGGCACTGAAGCTTTCTTT. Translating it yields CASSATTGLGARGTEAFF.

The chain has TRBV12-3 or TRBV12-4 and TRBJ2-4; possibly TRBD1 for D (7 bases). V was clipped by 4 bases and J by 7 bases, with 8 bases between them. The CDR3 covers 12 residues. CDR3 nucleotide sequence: TGTGCCAGCAGTTCAGGGGGGAACATTCAGTACTTC. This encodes CASSSGGNIQYF.

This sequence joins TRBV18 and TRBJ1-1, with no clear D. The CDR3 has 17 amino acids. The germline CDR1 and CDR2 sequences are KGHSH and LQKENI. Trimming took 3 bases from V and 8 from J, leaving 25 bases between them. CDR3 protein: CASSPGRHGSQFREAFF. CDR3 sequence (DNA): TGTGCCAGCTCACCTGGGCGCCACGGGAGTCAGTTCAGGGAAGCTTTCTTT.

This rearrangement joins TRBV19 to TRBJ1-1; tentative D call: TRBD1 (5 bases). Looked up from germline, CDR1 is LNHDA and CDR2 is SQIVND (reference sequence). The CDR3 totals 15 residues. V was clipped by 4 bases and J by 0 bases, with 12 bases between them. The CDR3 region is CASSRRPGLNTEAFF. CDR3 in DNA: TGTGCCAGTAGTAGAAGGCCAGGGCTGAACACTGAAGCTTTCTTT.

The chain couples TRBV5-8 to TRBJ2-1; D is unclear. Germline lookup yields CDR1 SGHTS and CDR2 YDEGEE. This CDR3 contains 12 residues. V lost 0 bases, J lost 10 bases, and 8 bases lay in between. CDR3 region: CASSLVFKEQFF. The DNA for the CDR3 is TGTGCCAGCAGCTTGGTTTTTAAAGAGCAGTTCTTC.

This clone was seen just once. This chain's CDR3 is CASSFLSAGSEAFF. The CDR3 DNA sequence: TGTGCCAGCAGCTTTTTGTCGGCGGGGTCTGAAGCTTTCTTT. The rearrangement uses TRBV11-2 and TRBJ1-1; the D is unclear. The V gene lost 3 bases and the J gene lost 6 bases, with 14 bases spanning the gap. Germline CDR1 and CDR2: SGHAT and FQNNGV. CDR3 length: 14 residues.

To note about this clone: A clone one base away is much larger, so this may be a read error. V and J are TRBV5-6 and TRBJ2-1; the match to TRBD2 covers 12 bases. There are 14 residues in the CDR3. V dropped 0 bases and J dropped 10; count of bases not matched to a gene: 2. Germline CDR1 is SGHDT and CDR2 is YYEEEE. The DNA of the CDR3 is TGTGCCAGCAGCTTGGGACTAGCGGGAGTCGAGCAGTTCTTC. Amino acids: CASSLGLAGVEQFF.

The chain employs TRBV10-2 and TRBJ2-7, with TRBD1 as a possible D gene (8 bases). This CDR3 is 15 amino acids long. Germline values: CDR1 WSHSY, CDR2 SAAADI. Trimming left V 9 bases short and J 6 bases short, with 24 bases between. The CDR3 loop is CASREDGTGAREQYF. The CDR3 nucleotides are TGCGCCAGTCGGGAGGACGGGACAGGAGCTCGCGAGCAGTACTTC.

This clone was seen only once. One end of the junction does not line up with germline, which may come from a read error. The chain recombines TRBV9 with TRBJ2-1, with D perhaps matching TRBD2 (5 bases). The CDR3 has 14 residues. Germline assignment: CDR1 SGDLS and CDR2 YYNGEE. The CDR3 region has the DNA TGTGCCAGCAGCCAAACGGACTCCCACAATGAGCAGTTCTTC. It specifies CASSQTDSHNEQFF.